Listed below are T cell receptor beta chains from one sample, sequenced in a study of response to subunit inactivated influenza vaccine. From the RT-PCR reads, TCRdb called clonotypes with MiXCR, one entry per CDR3 protein. This sample yields about 650,000 distinct CDR3 sequences, of which around 16% are seen a single time; more than 9% belongs to the top ten. The specimen comprised PBMCs from blood, sampled less than 13 days after vaccination. These TCRs come from a man aged 50-59 years who received an inactivated influenza vaccine. Both conserved end residues are trimmed from each CDR3.

TRBV6-2/TRBV6-3	TRBJ2-2	ASSRPANTGELF
TRBV9	TRBJ2-3	ASSVEGSSGGFTDTQY
TRBV5-1	TRBJ2-2	ASSPRVDRNTGELF
TRBV11-2	TRBJ2-3	ASSLSGHDTQY
TRBV27	TRBJ2-1	ASSWDRDFFNEQF
TRBV5-5	TRBJ2-1	ASSLGQGYYNEQF
TRBV2	TRBJ2-5	ASSAWDRAETQY
TRBV5-1	TRBJ2-3	ASSLARTGATTDTQY
TRBV15	TRBJ2-7	ATSSQRQGVYEQY
TRBV9	TRBJ2-1	ASSVLPRTGGVNEQF
TRBV12-3/TRBV12-4	TRBJ2-5	ASSFTGRLSIAQY
TRBV7-6	TRBJ2-1	ASSRGQGPYNEQF
TRBV20-1	TRBJ2-1	SATTSGRLNEQF
TRBV29-1	TRBJ2-5	SGEFDETQY
TRBV20-1	TRBJ2-7	SARSVADSYEQY
TRBV7-2	TRBJ2-2	ASSSPQGGTNTGELF
TRBV5-1	TRBJ2-3	ASTDSLSSTDTQY
TRBV5-5	TRBJ2-7	ASSLPGQQAYEQY
TRBV5-1	TRBJ1-2	ASSTDRGRKGYT
TRBV12-3/TRBV12-4	TRBJ2-2	ASSFGLAGSSDTGELF
TRBV14	TRBJ2-3	ASSQLGLSSTDTQY
TRBV7-9	TRBJ1-4	ASSSPDRGFGKLF
TRBV29-1	TRBJ2-7	SVEVQDISYEQY
TRBV4-1	TRBJ1-5	ASSQEGLPNQPQH
TRBV12-3/TRBV12-4	TRBJ1-2	ASSHDRQGNGYT
TRBV6-2/TRBV6-3	TRBJ1-1	ASSRYRGLNTEAF
TRBV20-1	TRBJ2-7	SARDRPPYEQY
TRBV12-3/TRBV12-4	TRBJ1-2	ASSTAPNYYGYT
TRBV3-1	TRBJ2-7	ASSRSPGSRNTTYEQY
TRBV20-1	TRBJ2-1	SARAGRSSGRVHEQF
TRBV7-9	TRBJ1-2	ASSQTGTAYGYT
TRBV4-2	TRBJ2-2	ASSQDNPQTLWTGELF
TRBV5-1	TRBJ2-1	ASSSAGGGSYNEQF
TRBV6-2/TRBV6-3	TRBJ2-7	ASRPTRVHEQY
TRBV7-9	TRBJ2-2	ASSLAWTGTAGELF
TRBV29-1	TRBJ2-5	SAGRGGAGMETQY
TRBV29-1	TRBJ2-5	SALPRQDQETQY
TRBV5-1	TRBJ2-7	ASSLEEAAASPGYEQY
TRBV21-1	TRBJ1-6	ASSKYETANSPLH
TRBV7-2	TRBJ2-7	ASTLTAGSYEQY
TRBV4-2	TRBJ1-1	ASSQDRTSRETF
TRBV20-1	TRBJ2-5	SARSPGGETQY
TRBV12-3/TRBV12-4	TRBJ1-1	ASTPPWERGTEAF
TRBV12-3/TRBV12-4	TRBJ2-3	ASSLRAGAGDTQY
TRBV5-1	TRBJ2-3	ASSFRRLAGDYTQY